These 8 T cell receptor beta chains share one sample of origin, sequenced in a study of tumor-infiltrating lymphocytes in oesophageal squamous cell carcinoma. TCRdb redid the calling of the PCR reads with MiXCR, one entry per CDR3 protein. The sample consists of about 11,000 distinct CDR3 sequences, around half of them appearing once. The sequenced sample was esophageal tumor tissue. These TCRs come from a male donor with esophageal squamous cell carcinoma.

J is TRBJ2-3 and V is TRBV7-2; 8 bases fit TRBD1. The J call may not be correct, given that the DNA end is closer to TRBJ1-5. The CDR3 contains 14 residues. Germline lookup yields CDR1 SGHTA and CDR2 FQGNSA. The CDR3 DNA sequence: TGTGCCAGCAGTAGACAGGGGCAGAATCAGCCCCAGCATTTT. Translated, it gives CASSRQGQNQPQHF.

The chain recombines TRBV28 with TRBJ1-5; no reliable D call. Germline assignment: CDR1 MDHEN and CDR2 SYDVKM. V dropped 6 bases and J dropped 6 bases, with 9 bases sitting between them. The CDR3 sequence is 12 residues long. CDR3 residues: CASSGVIQPQHF. DNA of the CDR3: TGTGCCAGCAGCGGGGTCATTCAGCCCCAGCATTTT.

This clonotype was seen more than once but under ten times. The chain carries TRBV19 and TRBJ2-3; 10 nucleotides match TRBD1. This CDR3 contains 15 residues. Germline CDR1 LNHDA, CDR2 SQIVND (reference sequence). Trimming took 6 bases from V and 0 from J; bases not matched to a gene: 3. The chain's CDR3 is CASSRQGASTDTQYF. CDR3 nucleotide sequence: TGTGCCAGTAGCCGACAGGGGGCTAGCACAGATACGCAGTATTTT.

By sample fraction, this clonotype is medium-sized. The V and J genes are TRBV12-3 or TRBV12-4 and TRBJ2-7, with 8 bases that match TRBD1. V lost 2 bases and J lost 3; bases outside the gene matches: 6. This CDR3 has 15 amino acids. The CDR3, as DNA: TGTGCCAGCAGTTTATATACGGACAGGGACTACGAGCAGTACTTC. Translation: CASSLYTDRDYEQYF.

J is TRBJ2-2 and V is TRBV7-6, with TRBD2 matching over 9 bases. The V gene end was trimmed by 2 bases and the J gene end by 1 base; junction bases not matched to a gene: 5. Germline V CDR1 and CDR2: SGHVS, FNYEAQ. The CDR3 loop spans 17 amino acids. The CDR3 loop reads CASSLPAGGGNTGELFF. CDR3 coding DNA: TGTGCCAGCAGCTTACCAGCGGGAGGCGGGAACACCGGGGAGCTGTTTTTT.

This clonotype was recorded once. This rearrangement joins TRBV7-6 to TRBJ2-2; D is perhaps TRBD2 (7 bases). CDR1 and CDR2 (germline): SGHVS, FNYEAQ. V was shortened by 5 bases and J by 3 bases, with 16 bases between the two germline ends. The CDR3 is 16 amino acids. This chain's CDR3 is CASSENRGAHTGELFF. The CDR3 DNA is TGTGCCAGCAGCGAAAACCGGGGGGCTCACACCGGGGAGCTGTTTTTT.

This chain connects TRBV7-3 to TRBJ1-1; a weak D match, TRBD1 (5 bases). V was pared by 1 base and J by 2 bases, with 8 bases between. The CDR3 contains 14 residues. Germline CDR1 reads SGHTA; CDR2 reads FQGTGA. As DNA, the CDR3 is TGTGCCAGCAGCTTAAGACAGTTAAACACTGAAGCTTTCTTT. Encoded protein: CASSLRQLNTEAFF.

This clonotype is labeled medium-sized. Germline and junction disagree at one end, which may indicate a read error. The gene calls are TRBV11-2 and TRBJ2-5, with no clear D. Germline-derived CDR1 and CDR2 are SGHAT and FQNNGV. There are 18 residues in the CDR3. This CDR3 reads CASSFQTSPWLDQGTQYF. CDR3 in DNA: TGTGCCAGCAGCTTCCAAACCTCACCTTGGTTGGACCAAGGGACCCAGTACTTC.